The sequence of this T cell receptor (beta chain) was determined in a study of T cells in Graves' hyperthyroidism and ophthalmopathy. Across the whole study: Before any treatment, at initial diagnosis, peripheral blood was collected.

Diagnosis relied on clinical symptoms, serum thyroxine and TRAb, thyroid ultrasound and orbital computed tomography. In its sample, this clonotype was seen many times. The investigators amplified TCR beta CDR3 regions from RNA transcripts. HTBI primers were the set used in a first-round RT-PCR of the TCR CDR3. One entry per CDR3 protein results from TCRdb running MiXCR on the multiplex PCR reads. This table has 600,000 or so distinct CDR3 sequences, roughly 15% appearing once. Per germline, CDR1 SGHTA and CDR2 FQGTGA. Trimming pared 1 base from V and 0 bases from J, leaving 8 bases between. The CDR3 covers 15 residues.

The source of this sequence is a woman aged 25 to 39 with Graves' hyperthyroidism. Sequenced sample: blood. The chain couples TRBV7-3 to TRBJ2-3; D possibly uses TRBD1 or TRBD2 (5 bases each). The CDR3 is CASSLNGGSTDTQYF. In nucleotides, the CDR3 is TGTGCCAGCAGCTTAAATGGGGGTAGCACAGATACGCAGTATTTT.